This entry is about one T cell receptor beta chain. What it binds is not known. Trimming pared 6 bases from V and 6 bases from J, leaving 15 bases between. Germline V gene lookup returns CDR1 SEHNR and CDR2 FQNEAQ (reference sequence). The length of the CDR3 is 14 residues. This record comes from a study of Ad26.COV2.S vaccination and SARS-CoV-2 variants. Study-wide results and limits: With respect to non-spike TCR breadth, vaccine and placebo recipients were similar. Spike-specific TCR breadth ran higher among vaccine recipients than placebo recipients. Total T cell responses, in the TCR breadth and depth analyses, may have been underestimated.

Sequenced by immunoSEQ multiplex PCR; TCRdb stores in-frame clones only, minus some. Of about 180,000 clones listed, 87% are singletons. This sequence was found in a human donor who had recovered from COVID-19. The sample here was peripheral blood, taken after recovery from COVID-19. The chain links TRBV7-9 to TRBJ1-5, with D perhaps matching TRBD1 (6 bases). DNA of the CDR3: TGTGCCAGCAGGGTAGACCAGGGGTTTCAGCCCCAGCATTTT. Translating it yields CASRVDQGFQPQHF.